The sequence of this TCR beta chain was determined in a study of blood T cell repertoires in COVID-19. Study overall: From T cells, B-cell-depleted T cells, or PBMCs came the material, which was cDNA or gDNA.

Shortly before study entry, within 2 weeks, exposed participants had met a COVID-19 case. The CDR3 has 17 residues. Germline V lookup: CDR1 SGHTA, CDR2 FQGNSA. V lost 4 bases to trimming and J lost 2 bases; unmatched junction nucleotides: 6. Using immunoSEQ multiplex PCR, the repertoire was profiled, and TCRdb retains in-frame clones only, with some absent. The sample has more than 350,000 clones, 70% to 90% seen once. The sequence was collected from a woman between 18 and 30 years old who had been exposed to COVID-19. The J gene is TRBJ1-6, the V gene TRBV7-2, with 9 bases fitting TRBD1. Source material: PBMCs or T cells enriched from blood (not recorded which). The CDR3 region is CASSSRQGDTYNSPLHF. CDR3 bases: TGTGCCAGCAGCTCCCGACAGGGGGACACCTATAATTCACCCCTCCACTTT.